This TCR beta chain emerged from a study of T cell changes during pregnancy in multiple sclerosis. Clones were sequenced by immunoSEQ multiplex PCR, and TCRdb holds only the in-frame ones, with some missing. The table has around 50,000 clones, approximately 92% seen once; the top ten hold under 9.5%. This CDR3 has 12 residues. Trimming shortened V by 4 bases and J by 9 bases, and 10 bases separated the two germline ends. Germline V lookup: CDR1 MGHRA, CDR2 YSYEKL. The J gene is TRBJ2-1, the V gene TRBV4-1; D remains ambiguous. The TCR sequence derives from a female donor with multiple sclerosis, enrolled in a pregnancy study. The starting material was CD8+ T cells from peripheral blood mononuclear cells, obtained in the second trimester of pregnancy. CDR3 sequence: CASSLHTTEQFF. CDR3 sequence (DNA): TGCGCCAGCAGCCTTCATACAACTGAGCAGTTCTTC.